These T cell receptor beta chains were read from a single sample in a study of T-cell memory formation after mild COVID-19. TCRdb passed the 5' RACE reads through MiXCR, listing each CDR3 protein once. The data show a few hundred thousand distinct CDR3 sequences, over 15% seen once. Sample: PBMCs or a T cell subset sorted from them (not recorded which). These receptors were obtained from a man aged 18 to 35 who had mild COVID-19 (a few samples of this study predate the infection). Cell type and time point are not known. Both conserved end residues are part of each CDR3. The D gene is left open where the match is weak. Expanded clones get a size class; other rows say once, few or many, or leave the size out.

V gene	D gene	clone size	J gene	CDR3 DNA	CDR3 protein
TRBV7-7	TRBD2	NA	TRBJ2-3	TGTGCTAGCAGCCCAGAGGGAGGACTAGGGTCGACGCAGTATTTT	CASSPEGGLGSTQYF
TRBV4-2	NA	few	TRBJ1-5	TGTGCCAGCAGCCAAACCGACAGGACGAGCAATCAGCCCCAGCATTTT	CASSQTDRTSNQPQHF
TRBV7-2	NA	few	TRBJ1-2	TGTGCCAGCAGCTGGGGGATCGGAAAAGGCTACACCTTC	CASSWGIGKGYTF
TRBV27	NA	few	TRBJ2-1	TGTGCCAGCAGTTTATGGTGGGGGTATGAGCAGTTCTTC	CASSLWWGYEQFF
TRBV7-2	TRBD1	NA	TRBJ1-1	TGTGCCAGCAGTCCTAATTCCGGGACAGGGGACCCCGATGAAGCTTTCTTT	CASSPNSGTGDPDEAFF
TRBV30	TRBD1	NA	TRBJ1-2	TGTGCCTGGAGGACAGGGGCAGCTAACTATGGCTACACCTTC	CAWRTGAANYGYTF
TRBV27	NA	NA	TRBJ2-2	TGTGCCAGCGGATCTAGGTTCGGGGAGCTGTTTTTT	CASGSRFGELFF
TRBV7-2	NA	many	TRBJ2-1	TGTGCCAGCAGCTCAGCAGGGCACCATGAGCAGTTCTTC	CASSSAGHHEQFF
TRBV12-3/TRBV12-4	NA	NA	TRBJ2-7	TGTGCCAGCAGCCACGGGACCACCTACGAGCAGTACTTC	CASSHGTTYEQYF
TRBV12-3/TRBV12-4	TRBD2	few	TRBJ2-1	TGTGCCAGCAGTAGTAGCGGGGGGGCCTTCGGCTTC	CASSSSGGAFGF
TRBV30	NA	few	TRBJ1-1	TGTGCCTGGAGTGTTTTTACTGAAGCTTTCTTT	CAWSVFTEAFF
TRBV29-1	NA	few	TRBJ2-2	TGCAGCGTGGTCGGACAACCGAACACCGGGGAGCTGTTTTTT	CSVVGQPNTGELFF
TRBV29-1	NA	NA	TRBJ1-2	TGCAGCGTTGAAACTGGTGTTTCGGGAGGGAGAGGTGGCTACACCTTC	CSVETGVSGGRGGYTF
TRBV20-1	NA	many	TRBJ2-5	TGCAGTGCTAGAGACAGGGTCCAAGAGACCCAGTACTTC	CSARDRVQETQYF
TRBV29-1	NA	NA	TRBJ2-5	TGCAGCGGTTGCCTCCAGGATCAAGAGACCCAGTACTTC	CSGCLQDQETQYF
TRBV29-1	NA	NA	TRBJ2-1	TGCAGCGTTGACGGTTCCGGACTATCCTACAATGAGCAGTTCTTC	CSVDGSGLSYNEQFF
TRBV29-1	NA	few	TRBJ2-5	TGCAGCGTCGACGGGTGGGGAGAGACCCAGTACTTC	CSVDGWGETQYF
TRBV20-1	NA	few	TRBJ2-5	TGCAGTGCTAGAGAGGGGGGACACCCCGGGGAGACCCAGTACTTC	CSAREGGHPGETQYF
TRBV20-1	NA	NA	TRBJ2-5	TGCAGTGCTGCCGGGACTCCCCAAGAGACCCAGTACTTC	CSAAGTPQETQYF
TRBV20-1	NA	NA	TRBJ1-1	TGCAGTGCCCAGGGGCTCCTTACTGAAGCTTTCTTT	CSAQGLLTEAFF
TRBV5-1	NA	few	TRBJ2-2	TGCGCCAGCAGCTTGGATGCGATTCGGGACACCGGGGAGCTGTTTTTT	CASSLDAIRDTGELFF
TRBV14	NA	NA	TRBJ2-3	TGTGCCAGCAGCCAAGCACTAGTCCCAGATACGCAGTATTTT	CASSQALVPDTQYF
TRBV6-2/TRBV6-3	NA	NA	TRBJ2-5	TGTGCCAGCAGTGGGCCACCCTACGAGACCCAGTACTTC	CASSGPPYETQYF
TRBV29-1	NA	few	TRBJ2-3	TGCAGCGTCGACCCGACTAGCACAGATACGCAGTATTTT	CSVDPTSTDTQYF
TRBV7-8	TRBD1	many	TRBJ1-2	TGTGCCAGCAGCGGGACAGCGGCCTACACCTTC	CASSGTAAYTF
TRBV6-5	NA	many	TRBJ2-2	TGTGCCAGCAGTTACCCCAACACCGGGGAGCTGTTTTTT	CASSYPNTGELFF
TRBV28	NA	few	TRBJ2-1	TGTGCCAGCAGTTTATCGGCAGGGTTGGGTAATGAGCAGTTCTTC	CASSLSAGLGNEQFF
TRBV10-3	TRBD2	few	TRBJ2-5	TGTGCCATCAGTTCCGGGGGGGCCAGGGAGACCCAGTACTTC	CAISSGGARETQYF
TRBV6-4	TRBD1	NA	TRBJ1-2	TGTGCCAGCAGCCGGACAGGGCGCTATGGCTACACCTTC	CASSRTGRYGYTF
TRBV4-3	NA	few	TRBJ2-4	TGCGCCAGCAGCTCTGGAGTGACCGGAACCATTCAGTACTTC	CASSSGVTGTIQYF
TRBV4-3	NA	NA	TRBJ1-2	TGCGCCAGCAGCCAAGAGTCAGGTTACCCATATGGCTACACCTTC	CASSQESGYPYGYTF
TRBV5-1	TRBD2	NA	TRBJ2-1	TGCGCCAGCAGCTTGGTCCTAGCGGGGCCCCCCAATGAGCAGTTCTTC	CASSLVLAGPPNEQFF
TRBV10-3	TRBD1	NA	TRBJ2-7	TGTGCCATCAGACCGGGACAGGGGGACTACGAGCAGTACTTC	CAIRPGQGDYEQYF
TRBV20-1	NA	NA	TRBJ2-1	TGCAGTGCTAGACCGGGGCCCTACAATGAGCAGTTCTTC	CSARPGPYNEQFF
TRBV7-2	NA	NA	TRBJ2-3	TGTGCCAGCAGCCCAGGACTCACCGGAGATACGCAGTATTTT	CASSPGLTGDTQYF
TRBV5-4	NA	NA	TRBJ1-2	TGTGCCAGCAGCTTGTATAGGGAATTCTATGGCTACACCTTC	CASSLYREFYGYTF
TRBV5-6	NA	few	TRBJ1-2	TGTGCCAGCAGCTTGGAAGAGAACTATGGCTACACCTTC	CASSLEENYGYTF
TRBV29-1	NA	NA	TRBJ2-3	TGCAGCGTTGAATGGGTGGATACGCAGTATTTT	CSVEWVDTQYF
TRBV5-1	NA	few	TRBJ2-3	TGCGCCAGCAGCTTGGAGGGTTTGACAGATACGCAGTTTTTT	CASSLEGLTDTQFF
TRBV10-3	NA	many	TRBJ2-1	TGTGCCATCAGTGATTCTGTGTTCGGGGACATCGTGTCCTACAATGAGCAGTTCTTC	CAISDSVFGDIVSYNEQFF
TRBV27	NA	few	TRBJ1-6	TGTGCCAGCAGTTTTATCAGGGAAAAGGATTCACCCCTCCACTTT	CASSFIREKDSPLHF
TRBV6-5	NA	few	TRBJ1-6	TGTGCCAGCAGTTACTCGTCTCTCGGAGACTCACCCCTCCACTTT	CASSYSSLGDSPLHF
TRBV4-1	NA	NA	TRBJ1-2	TGCGCCAGCAGCCACCCCGACAGCCCGTTTTATGGCTACACCTTC	CASSHPDSPFYGYTF
TRBV5-6	NA	NA	TRBJ2-3	TGTGCCAGCAGCTTGGGACCGGGACTCATCACAGATACGCAGTATTTT	CASSLGPGLITDTQYF
TRBV20-1	TRBD1	few	TRBJ2-3	TGCAGTGCTCCCCGACAGGGGGCACCAGATACGCAGTATTTT	CSAPRQGAPDTQYF
TRBV20-1	TRBD2	few	TRBJ2-5	TGCAGTGCTTTCTTAGCGGGGGGCCTTTGGGAGACCCAGTACTTC	CSAFLAGGLWETQYF